The 30 T cell receptor beta chains below were found in one sample sequenced in a study of blood T cell repertoires in COVID-19. Generated by immunoSEQ multiplex PCR, the TCRdb table keeps only in-frame clones and is missing some. This table holds under 150,000 clones, around nine tenths found once. Sequencing was performed on peripheral blood. All receptors come from a woman between 65 and 79 years old who had recovered from COVID-19.

The rearrangement uses TRBV29-1 and TRBJ2-3; D may be TRBD2 (5 bases). V was pared by 4 bases and J by 6 bases, with 11 bases between. Germline loops: CDR1 SQVTM, CDR2 ANQGSEA. The CDR3 has 12 amino acids. CDR3 nucleotides: TGCAGCGTTGGGCCTAGCTTGGATACGCAGTATTTT. Translated, it gives CSVGPSLDTQYF.

The rearrangement uses TRBV3-1 (or the pseudogene TRBV3-2) and TRBJ2-1; 13 nucleotides agree with TRBD2. There are 16 residues in the CDR3. Losses at the gene ends were 1 base for V and 7 bases for J; bases not matched to a gene: 4. Germline V gene data show CDR1 as LGHDT and CDR2 as YNNKEL (reference sequence). CDR3 DNA: TGTGCCAGCAGCCAAGTAGGACTAGCGGGAGTGAATGAGCAGTTCTTC. This codes for CASSQVGLAGVNEQFF.

CDR3 region: CASSPGTGSALPQHF. The CDR3 region has the DNA TGTGCCAGCAGCCCCGGGACAGGGAGTGCTCTGCCCCAGCATTTT. The chain links TRBV7-6 to TRBJ1-5; TRBD1 aligns across 9 bases. The J segment lost 9 bases and the V segment lost 5 bases, leaving 11 bases of the junction unmatched. The CDR3 contains 15 residues. Germline values: CDR1 SGHVS, CDR2 FNYEAQ. The full variable domain, completed using reference TRBV7-6 and TRBJ1-5, is GAGVSQSPRYKVTKRGQDVALRCDPISGHVSLYWYRQALGQGPEFLTYFNYEAQQDKSGLPNDRFSAERPEGSISTLTIQRTEQRDSAMYRCASSPGTGSALPQHFGDGTRLSIL.

The chain employs TRBV28 and TRBJ2-3; D is undetermined. V lost 8 bases and J lost 2, with 8 bases in between. Per germline, CDR1 MDHEN and CDR2 SYDVKM. The CDR3 contains 12 residues. The CDR3 DNA is TGTGCCAGCTTCAGGCCCACAGATACGCAGTATTTT. Amino acids: CASFRPTDTQYF.

The chain uses TRBV28 and TRBJ1-3; D call uncertain. Germline-derived CDR1 and CDR2 are MDHEN and SYDVKM. The CDR3 length is 17 residues. The V end was cut by 6 bases, the J end by 0 bases, with 18 bases between. The CDR3 coding sequence is TGTGCCAGCAGGACTTCGGCCCTAACCCTCTCTGGAAACACCATATATTTT. Translation gives CASRTSALTLSGNTIYF.

V usage is TRBV7-9 and J usage is TRBJ2-7; 7 bases fit TRBD2. This CDR3 comprises 13 residues. Germline CDR1 is SEHNR and CDR2 is FQNEAQ (reference sequence). Trimming removed 3 bases from V and 6 bases from J; junction bases left unmatched: 5. In DNA form, the CDR3 reads TGTGCCAGCAGCTTCCGGGAGGACTCCGAGCAGTACTTC. Its protein product is CASSFREDSEQYF.

This clone was recorded a few times. The chain couples TRBV18 to TRBJ1-2; D is unresolved. V was trimmed by 3 bases and J by 4 bases, leaving 9 bases between them. CDR1 and CDR2 (germline): KGHSH, LQKENI. The CDR3 runs 13 residues. Here the CDR3 DNA reads TGTGCCAGCTCACCTCCGGGTCCCTATGGCTACACCTTC. This gives the protein CASSPPGPYGYTF.

The rearrangement links TRBV5-1 to TRBJ1-1; D uncertain. From germline, CDR1 is SGHRS and CDR2 YFSETQ. The CDR3 has 13 amino acids. V was pared by 6 bases and J by 0 bases, with 9 bases between. The CDR3 region is CASTRGLNTEAFF. As DNA, the CDR3 is TGCGCCAGCACCCGAGGCCTGAACACTGAAGCTTTCTTT.

The rearrangement links TRBV7-9 to TRBJ2-1, with 9 bases identical to TRBD1. The length of the CDR3 is 16 residues. CDR1 is SEHNR and CDR2 is FQNEAQ in the germline V gene (reference sequence). Losses at the gene ends were 5 bases for V and 5 bases for J; bases not matched to a gene: 10. The chain's CDR3 is CASSQTAGQGNNEQFF. CDR3 nucleotides: TGTGCCAGCAGCCAAACTGCCGGACAGGGGAACAATGAGCAGTTCTTC. Looking up the rest from reference TRBV7-9 and TRBJ2-1 gives the full variable domain: DTGVSQNPRHKITKRGQNVTFRCDPISEHNRLYWYRQTLGQGPEFLTYFQNEAQLEKSRLLSDRFSAERPKGSFSTLEIQRTEQGDSAMYLCASSQTAGQGNNEQFFGPGTRLTVL.

J is TRBJ1-2 and V is TRBV7-8; possibly TRBD1 for D (5 bases). Germline V CDR1 and CDR2: SGHVS, FQNEAQ. The V gene lost 1 base and the J gene lost 4 bases, with 10 bases spanning the gap. The CDR3 contains 14 residues. For the CDR3, the DNA is TGTGCCAGCAGCTTAGATCAGGGCTCCTATGGCTACACCTTC. It codes for CASSLDQGSYGYTF.

This chain connects TRBV14 to TRBJ1-1, with 8 bases lining up with TRBD1. Germline V gives CDR1 SGHDN, CDR2 FVKESK. The CDR3 has 13 amino acids. V gave up 0 bases and J gave up 8 bases; unmatched junction bases: 2. Here the CDR3 DNA reads TGTGCCAGCAGCCAAGATTGGACAGGGGAAGCTTTCTTT. This encodes CASSQDWTGEAFF.

This clone was counted only a few times. The gene calls are TRBV7-9 and TRBJ2-2; perhaps TRBD1 as D (5 bases). Between the trimmed V and J ends, which lost 3 bases and 1 base, there was a span of 9 bases. Germline loops: CDR1 SEHNR, CDR2 FQNEAQ (reference sequence). CDR3 length: 15 residues. CDR3 coding DNA: TGTGCCAGCAGCTTTGTCCAGGGGAACACCGGGGAGCTGTTTTTT. Residues: CASSFVQGNTGELFF.

CDR3 bases: TGTGCCAGCAGAGACCCAGGGGGCCACACTGAAGCTTTCTTT. This gives the protein CASRDPGGHTEAFF. The chain employs TRBV6-6 and TRBJ1-1; 8 bases line up with TRBD1. The V gene end was trimmed by 6 bases and the J gene end by 3 bases; junction bases not matched to a gene: 6. The CDR3 has 14 residues. Germline V gene lookup returns CDR1 MNHNY and CDR2 SVGAGI (reference sequence).

The chain carries TRBV20-1 and TRBJ2-7; 7 bases are a match to TRBD1. Germline V gives CDR1 DFQATT, CDR2 SNEGSKA (reference sequence). V lost 4 bases and J lost 9; bases outside the gene matches: 6. The CDR3 spans 11 residues. CDR3 protein: CSATTGVGQYF. The CDR3 region has the DNA TGCAGTGCTACAACAGGGGTAGGGCAGTACTTC.

CDR3 nucleotides: TGTGCCAGTAGTATACGGGGGTCTTCGTACAATGAGCAGTTCTTC. Translating it yields CASSIRGSSYNEQFF. This sequence joins TRBV19 and TRBJ2-1; weak D call: TRBD2 (6 bases). CDR1 and CDR2 (germline): LNHDA, SQIVND (reference sequence). Trimming pared 2 bases from V and 4 bases from J, leaving 12 bases between. CDR3 length equals 15 residues.

The chain joins TRBV27 to TRBJ1-3, with 7 bases lining up with TRBD1. The germline gives CDR1 MNHEY, CDR2 SMNVEV (reference sequence). The CDR3 consists of 15 residues. Trimming removed 6 bases from V and 3 bases from J; junction bases left unmatched: 8. This CDR3 reads CASRRQGVVGNTIYF. The CDR3 DNA sequence: TGTGCCAGCAGACGCCAGGGGGTGGTTGGAAACACCATATATTTT.

V gene TRBV10-3 combines with J gene TRBJ2-3; D gene uncertain. The germline V gene has CDR1 ENHRY and CDR2 SYGVKD. Trimming pared 8 bases from V and 6 bases from J, leaving 9 bases between. The CDR3 totals 11 residues. CDR3 coding DNA: TGTGCCATCGCGGTTGGGGATACGCAGTATTTT. Translated, it gives CAIAVGDTQYF.

The chain combines TRBV29-1 with TRBJ1-1; D remains unclear. CDR1 is SQVTM, CDR2 ANQGSEA, per germline. Trimming took off 3 bases at V and 4 bases at J, with 12 bases between the two ends. There are 13 residues in the CDR3. The CDR3 DNA follows: TGCAGCGTTGATTTGGGAGGCGGCACTGAAGCTTTCTTT. Protein product: CSVDLGGGTEAFF.

This clone has just a few counts. The genes are TRBV27 and TRBJ1-5; no reliable D call. In germline, CDR1 is MNHEY, CDR2 SMNVEV (reference sequence). Trimming pared 4 bases from V and 4 bases from J, leaving 23 bases between. This CDR3 region has 18 residues. CDR3 loop: CASSSLHPDTRRNQPQHF. The CDR3 DNA is TGTGCCAGCAGTTCACTGCATCCCGACACCCGCAGGAATCAGCCCCAGCATTTT.

The rearrangement links TRBV13 to TRBJ1-4; the D gene is possibly TRBD1 (5 bases). The CDR3 is made up of 13 amino acids. With 6 bases removed from V and 7 bases from J, the gap between germline ends came to 12 bases. Germline V lookup: CDR1 PRHDT, CDR2 FYEKMQ (reference sequence). Here the CDR3 DNA reads TGTGCCAGCAGTAAATACAGGAGTGAAAAACTGTTTTTT. Protein: CASSKYRSEKLFF.

The chain combines TRBV7-2 with TRBJ1-1; TRBD1 agrees at 8 bases. The CDR3 has 16 amino acids. In germline, CDR1 is SGHTA, CDR2 FQGNSA. V dropped 1 base and J dropped 0; count of bases not matched to a gene: 4. CDR3 nucleotide sequence: TGTGCCAGCAGCTTAGTCTGGGACAGGCTGAACACTGAAGCTTTCTTT. Amino acids: CASSLVWDRLNTEAFF.

This chain connects TRBV3-1 (or the pseudogene TRBV3-2) to TRBJ1-4, with D possibly matching TRBD1 (6 bases). Trimming left V 4 bases short and J 0 bases short, with 9 bases between. The germline V gene has CDR1 LGHDT and CDR2 YNNKEL (reference sequence). The CDR3 sequence is 15 residues long. CDR3 protein: CASSRQDPTNEKLFF. CDR3 bases: TGTGCCAGCAGCCGACAGGATCCAACTAATGAAAAACTGTTTTTT.

This rearrangement joins TRBV20-1 to TRBJ1-6; a weak D match, TRBD1 (6 bases). CDR3 length: 15 residues. Germline-derived CDR1 and CDR2 are DFQATT and SNEGSKA (reference sequence). The germline V and J ends were trimmed by 3 bases and 9 bases, with 18 bases remaining between them. The CDR3 region has the DNA TGCAGTGCTAGTACTTCCTGGGGGCAGGGTTCACCCCTCCACTTT. As protein: CSASTSWGQGSPLHF.

The chain combines TRBV18 with TRBJ2-3, with 10 bases aligning to TRBD2. Germline CDR1 reads KGHSH; CDR2 reads LQKENI. This CDR3 has 15 residues. J gave up 3 bases and V 3 bases, and 3 bases lay outside the gene matches. In nucleotides, the CDR3 is TGTGCCAGCTCACCCATAGCGGGGGGAACAGATACGCAGTATTTT. This gives the protein CASSPIAGGTDTQYF. Variable domain in full (rest from reference TRBV18 and TRBJ2-3): NAGVMQNPRHLVRRRGQEARLRCSPMKGHSHVYWYRQLPEEGLKFMVYLQKENIIDESGMPKERFSAEFPKEGPSILRIQQVVRGDSAAYFCASSPIAGGTDTQYFGPGTRLTVL.

This chain joins TRBV7-3 and TRBJ2-1, with 10 bases identical to TRBD2. Per germline, CDR1 SGHTA and CDR2 FQGTGA. After removal of 4 bases from V and 2 bases from J, the junction contained 2 bases not matched to a gene. The CDR3 length is 15 residues. CDR3 amino acids: CASSSLAGAYNEQFF. The DNA of the CDR3 is TGTGCCAGCAGCTCTCTAGCGGGAGCCTACAATGAGCAGTTCTTC.

The chain has TRBV6-5 and TRBJ2-7, with D perhaps TRBD2 (6 bases). Trimming cost V 7 bases and J 0 bases, with 13 bases left between them. Germline V lookup: CDR1 MNHEY, CDR2 SVGAGI. CDR3 length: 14 amino acids. This CDR3 is CASIGTRYSYEQYF. In nucleotides, the CDR3 is TGTGCCAGCATAGGGACTCGCTACTCCTACGAGCAGTACTTC.

This sequence joins TRBV28 and TRBJ2-3; D gene uncertain. The germline V gene encodes CDR1 MDHEN and CDR2 SYDVKM. This CDR3 has 12 amino acids. Between the trimmed V and J ends, which lost 7 bases and 5 bases, there was a span of 10 bases. This CDR3 is CASTHTRDTQYF. CDR3 nucleotides: TGTGCCAGCACTCACACAAGAGATACGCAGTATTTT.

The chain is built from TRBV30 and TRBJ2-7; TRBD1 might be the D (6 bases). Germline CDR1 GTSNPN, CDR2 SVGIG (reference sequence). This CDR3 region has 12 residues. The ends were cut back, 4 bases at V and 5 bases at J, with 12 bases in the middle. The CDR3 nucleotides read TGTGCCTGGAACAGACAGGTAAACGAGCAGTACTTC. Translated, it gives CAWNRQVNEQYF.

This chain links TRBV27 with TRBJ2-2; D is possibly TRBD1 (5 bases). Trimming took off 4 bases at V and 6 bases at J, with 12 bases between the two ends. Germline CDR1 is MNHEY and CDR2 is SMNVEV (reference sequence). The CDR3 consists of 14 residues. This chain's CDR3 is CASSWGFPPGELFF. CDR3 coding DNA: TGTGCCAGCAGTTGGGGCTTCCCCCCCGGGGAGCTGTTTTTT.

J is TRBJ2-7 and V is TRBV7-2; perhaps TRBD1 as D (6 bases). The germline CDR1 and CDR2 sequences are SGHTA and FQGNSA. The V gene lost 3 bases and the J gene lost 4 bases, with 13 bases spanning the gap. The CDR3 sequence is 14 residues long. CDR3 in DNA: TGTGCCAGCAGCTTTCGTGGACAGTGGTACGAGCAGTACTTC. It translates to CASSFRGQWYEQYF.